This TCR beta chain was obtained from a study of CD8+CD57+ T cells in acquired aplastic anemia. Genomic DNA constituted the template upon which TCR beta VDJ and CDR3 profiling was performed. Each CDR3 protein gets one entry after TCRdb re-called the reads with MiXCR. The data contain 310,000 or so distinct CDR3 sequences, under 65% of them singletons. Turning to this clonotype: Its antigen is not identified.

Trimming cost V 2 bases and J 1 base; bases outside gene matches: 8. The CDR3 length is 17 residues. Looked up from germline, CDR1 is SNHLY and CDR2 is FYNNEI. Broader study findings: Comparison of patients with controls identified some 29 shared CD8+ CDR3 sequences.

CD8+CD57+ cell expansion, shown by flow cytometry, had occurred in the patients selected for sequencing. Input material: sorted CD4+, CD8+, or CD8+CD57+ T cells (not recorded which) from PBMCs. This sequence was found in a human donor with aplastic anemia. The rearrangement uses TRBV2 and TRBJ1-2; 9 bases align to TRBD1. As DNA, the CDR3 is TGTGCCAGCAGTGAATCCGTCGGGACAGGGCTTAACTATGGCTACACCTTC. It yields the protein CASSESVGTGLNYGYTF. The full variable domain, rest sourced from reference TRBV2 and TRBJ1-2, is EPEVTQTPSHQVTQMGQEVILRCVPISNHLYFYWYRQILGQKVEFLVSFYNNEISEKSEIFDDQFSVERPDGSNFTLKIRSTKLEDSAMYFCASSESVGTGLNYGYTFGSGTRLTVV.